The 10 T cell receptor beta chains below come from one sample, sequenced in a study of blood T cells in healthy people across ages. Combining a sample-barcoded 5' primer with a J-beta primer mix, a second PCR ran for about 7 to 11 cycles. One entry per CDR3 protein results from TCRdb running MiXCR on the 5' RACE reads. The sample lists about 1.4 million distinct CDR3 sequences, around 55% seen once, with more than 6% in the top ten. Input material: blood. These receptors were obtained from a man aged 18-30 years in good health.

There are many counts of this clonotype. This chain connects TRBV6-1 to TRBJ2-1, with TRBD2 matching over 13 bases. Germline V gene lookup returns CDR1 MNHNS and CDR2 SASEGT. This CDR3 has 15 amino acids. With V trimmed by 1 base and J by 6 bases, 0 bases remained unmatched. The CDR3 region has the DNA TGTGCCAGCAGTGAAGGGACTAGCGGGAGCAATGAGCAGTTCTTC. Protein: CASSEGTSGSNEQFF.

The CDR3 DNA follows: TGCAGTGCTAGAGCCTTTCTCGGGACAGGGCTAGGCGGGGCCAACGTCCTGACTTTC. Protein sequence: CSARAFLGTGLGGANVLTF. This chain links TRBV20-1 with TRBJ2-6; 9 bases map to TRBD1. With V trimmed by 1 base and J by 4 bases, 14 bases remained unmatched. CDR1 is DFQATT and CDR2 is SNEGSKA in the germline V gene (reference sequence). The CDR3 is 19 residues long.

The chain combines TRBV7-2 with TRBJ2-6; maybe TRBD2 (6 bases). This CDR3 is 18 amino acids long. CDR1 is SGHTA and CDR2 is FQGNSA in the germline V gene. The ends were cut back, 1 base at V and 3 bases at J, with 16 bases in the middle. The CDR3: CASSLDNQVGGGANVLTF. In DNA form, the CDR3 reads TGTGCCAGCAGCTTAGACAATCAGGTGGGGGGTGGGGCCAACGTCCTGACTTTC.

The rearrangement uses TRBV5-1 and TRBJ2-2; maybe TRBD2 (6 bases). The CDR3 is 15 residues long. Germline V gene lookup returns CDR1 SGHRS and CDR2 YFSETQ. Trimming shortened V by 2 bases and J by 3 bases, and 11 bases separated the two germline ends. The CDR3 sequence: CASSFTGRHTGELFF. Here the CDR3 DNA reads TGCGCCAGCAGCTTCACCGGGAGACACACCGGGGAGCTGTTTTTT. The variable domain in full, with the rest retrieved from reference TRBV5-1 and TRBJ2-2, is KAGVTQTPRYLIKTRGQQVTLSCSPISGHRSVSWYQQTPGQGLQFLFEYFSETQRNKGNFPGRFSGRQFSNSRSEMNVSTLELGDSALYLCASSFTGRHTGELFFGEGSRLTVL.

The V call is TRBV29-1, the J call TRBJ1-1; D perhaps matches TRBD1 (5 bases). Germline V gives CDR1 SQVTM, CDR2 ANQGSEA. The CDR3 is 14 amino acids. V dropped 4 bases and J dropped 4 bases, with 16 bases sitting between them. The CDR3 nucleotides are TGCAGCGTTGTTAACCGCTTTGGGGGCACTGAAGCTTTCTTT. This gives the protein CSVVNRFGGTEAFF.

This clonotype turned up a few times. The chain couples TRBV30 to TRBJ2-3; weak D call: TRBD2 (6 bases). Germline CDR1 is GTSNPN and CDR2 is SVGIG (reference sequence). The length of the CDR3 is 13 residues. V was clipped by 4 bases and J by 3 bases, with 11 bases between them. This CDR3 reads CAWIVGGTDTQYF. For the CDR3, the DNA is TGTGCCTGGATTGTGGGAGGTACAGATACGCAGTATTTT.

This chain connects TRBV20-1 to TRBJ2-4; 7 nucleotides agree with TRBD1. The DNA matches TRBJ2-5 better at its end, which makes the J call doubtful. The CDR3 extends over 14 amino acids. Germline V lookup: CDR1 DFQATT, CDR2 SNEGSKA (reference sequence). CDR3 amino acids: CSASLTGKGETQYF. CDR3 coding DNA: TGCAGTGCTAGCCTGACAGGGAAAGGAGAGACCCAGTACTTC.

The chain combines TRBV6-5 with TRBJ2-5, with 8 bases identical to TRBD2. The end of the DNA is better explained by TRBJ2-7, so the J call may be wrong. The length of the CDR3 is 14 residues. Germline CDR1 and CDR2: MNHEY and SVGAGI. CDR3 bases: TGTGCCAGCAGACCTCCCGGGGGGGGCCACGAGCAGTACTTC. This codes for CASRPPGGGHEQYF.

This clonotype was counted only a few times. The J gene is TRBJ2-7, the V gene TRBV4-3; D remains ambiguous. The V end was cut by 2 bases, the J end by 2 bases, with 13 bases between. CDR3 length: 15 residues. Germline CDR1 and CDR2: LGHNA and YSLEER. The CDR3 loop reads CASSQHLQGPYEQYF. DNA for the CDR3: TGCGCCAGCAGCCAACATCTGCAAGGGCCCTACGAGCAGTACTTC.

The chain recombines TRBV29-1 with TRBJ2-1; D possibly corresponds to TRBD2 (5 bases). The CDR3 runs 15 residues. Looked up from germline, CDR1 is SQVTM and CDR2 is ANQGSEA. Trimming shortened V by 1 base and J by 0 bases, and 10 bases separated the two germline ends. CDR3 region: CSVEALGSSYNEQFF. The CDR3 nucleotides read TGCAGCGTTGAAGCTCTAGGGAGCTCCTACAATGAGCAGTTCTTC.